Following are 30 T cell receptor beta chains from one sample sequenced in a study of T-cell reconstitution after alpha-beta-depleted transplantation in children. Molecular barcoding with unique molecular identifiers was used for the TCRbeta library. TCRdb re-analysed the PCR reads in MiXCR, keeping a single row per CDR3 protein. Found here are fewer than 200,000 distinct CDR3 sequences, approximately 6.6% of them singletons; the top ten hold approximately 2.9%. This material consisted of PBMCs from the stem cell graft donor, taken from the stem cell graft. These receptors were collected from a human donor who donated a stem cell graft to a child with Wiskott-Aldrich syndrome.

This clonotype was seen repeatedly, ten times or more. The rearrangement links TRBV2 to TRBJ1-1; D gene uncertain. Trimming took off 7 bases at V and 5 bases at J, with 14 bases between the two ends. The germline CDR1 and CDR2 sequences are SNHLY and FYNNEI. The CDR3 sequence is 13 residues long. CDR3: CASTDYGWTEAFF. The DNA of the CDR3 is TGTGCCAGCACGGACTACGGGTGGACTGAAGCTTTCTTT.

This clonotype came up many times. The chain carries TRBV12-3 or TRBV12-4 and TRBJ2-4; perhaps TRBD2 as D (5 bases). The CDR3 is 16 residues long. Trimming removed 4 bases at V and 3 bases at J, with 16 bases between. This chain's CDR3 is CASSSALEVGKNIQYF. CDR3 DNA: TGTGCCAGCAGTTCAGCTTTGGAGGTTGGCAAAAACATTCAGTACTTC.

In this sample, this clonotype turned up many times. The chain carries TRBV27 and TRBJ2-7; D is undetermined. CDR1 and CDR2 from the germline V gene are MNHEY and SMNVEV (reference sequence). V was clipped by 6 bases and J by 1 base, with 13 bases between them. The length of the CDR3 is 14 residues. The CDR3, as DNA: TGTGCCAGCAGCCTTAGGAAAGGGTCCTACGAGCAGTACTTC. This sequence encodes CASSLRKGSYEQYF.

This clonotype has a handful of counts. This chain links TRBV6-5 with TRBJ2-3, with D unresolved. CDR3 length equals 13 residues. The V gene lost 5 bases and the J gene lost 4 bases, with 10 bases spanning the gap. Germline V lookup: CDR1 MNHEY, CDR2 SVGAGI. The DNA of the CDR3 is TGTGCCAGCAGTGATTCGAGGCCAGATACGCAGTATTTT. Its protein product is CASSDSRPDTQYF.

The CDR3 nucleotides are TGTGCCAGCAGCTTAACACCGTCCGCTAACTATGGCTACACCTTC. Amino acid sequence: CASSLTPSANYGYTF. The genes are TRBV7-9 and TRBJ1-2; D not resolved. Germline values: CDR1 SEHNR, CDR2 FQNEAQ (reference sequence). The CDR3 is 15 residues long. Trimming pared 2 bases from V and 0 bases from J, leaving 10 bases between.

This clonotype has a count of ten or more. V usage is TRBV20-1 and J usage is TRBJ2-7; the D gene is possibly TRBD1 (6 bases). The V and J ends lost 3 bases and 5 bases respectively, with 17 bases between them. The CDR3 length is 14 residues. Germline CDR1 and CDR2: DFQATT and SNEGSKA (reference sequence). The CDR3 here is CSASLQGFNNEQYF. CDR3 coding DNA: TGCAGTGCTAGCTTACAGGGCTTTAACAACGAGCAGTACTTC.

This clonotype showed up many times. This chain uses TRBV20-1 with TRBJ2-1, with 10 positions matching TRBD2. CDR1 is DFQATT, CDR2 SNEGSKA, per germline (reference sequence). V lost 5 bases and J lost 8; bases outside the gene matches: 6. The CDR3 totals 13 residues. The CDR3 reads CSAFSGGIDEQFF. In DNA form, the CDR3 reads TGCAGTGCTTTTAGCGGGGGGATCGATGAGCAGTTCTTC.

There are a few counts of this clonotype. V usage is TRBV5-1 and J usage is TRBJ1-2, with D hard to call. The CDR3 is 13 amino acids. Germline V gene data show CDR1 as SGHRS and CDR2 as YFSETQ. Trimming cost V 0 bases and J 7 bases, with 10 bases left between them. The CDR3 coding sequence is TGCGCCAGCAGCTTGGGGGAAGCCAGTGGCTACACCTTC. Its protein product is CASSLGEASGYTF. Full variable domain (remainder filled in from reference TRBV5-1 and TRBJ1-2): KAGVTQTPRYLIKTRGQQVTLSCSPISGHRSVSWYQQTPGQGLQFLFEYFSETQRNKGNFPGRFSGRQFSNSRSEMNVSTLELGDSALYLCASSLGEASGYTFGSGTRLTVV.

The genes are TRBV5-1 and TRBJ2-6; D unclear. The germline V gene has CDR1 SGHRS and CDR2 YFSETQ. Deletions cut 6 bases from V and 0 bases from J, with 13 bases between. The CDR3 is made up of 16 amino acids. Here the CDR3 DNA reads TGCGCCAGCACCCTCCCCCTAAGCTCTGGGGCCAACGTCCTGACTTTC. As protein: CASTLPLSSGANVLTF. The full variable domain, completed using reference TRBV5-1 and TRBJ2-6, is KAGVTQTPRYLIKTRGQQVTLSCSPISGHRSVSWYQQTPGQGLQFLFEYFSETQRNKGNFPGRFSGRQFSNSRSEMNVSTLELGDSALYLCASTLPLSSGANVLTFGAGSRLTVL.

The gene calls are TRBV18 and TRBJ2-7; 10 bases agree with TRBD1. CDR3 length equals 14 residues. With V trimmed by 8 bases and J by 6 bases, 10 bases remained unmatched. Per germline, CDR1 KGHSH and CDR2 LQKENI. CDR3 residues: CASATGTGDSEQYF. DNA of the CDR3: TGTGCCAGCGCTACGGGGACAGGGGATAGCGAGCAGTACTTC.

This clonotype was counted at least ten times. The V call is TRBV29-1, the J call TRBJ1-5; unclear D gene. Trimming took 6 bases from V and 6 from J, leaving 12 bases between them. CDR1 and CDR2 from the germline V gene are SQVTM and ANQGSEA. CDR3 length: 12 residues. Written as DNA, the CDR3 is TGCAGCGTCAAGCGAGAAGGTCAGCCCCAGCATTTT. Encoded protein: CSVKREGQPQHF.

This clonotype has at least ten counts. V is TRBV12-3 or TRBV12-4 and J is TRBJ1-1, with 7 bases fitting TRBD1. V lost 5 bases, J lost 3 bases, and 6 bases stayed unmatched. The CDR3 is 14 amino acids. The CDR3 protein is CASSITGEYTEAFF. The CDR3 DNA reads as TGTGCCAGCAGTATTACAGGGGAGTACACTGAAGCTTTCTTT.

The table lists this clonotype with a few counts. The rearrangement joins TRBV7-9 to TRBJ2-3; D possibly matches TRBD1 or TRBD2 (5 bases each). The CDR3 sequence is 16 residues long. Germline V CDR1 and CDR2: SEHNR, FQNEAQ (reference sequence). V shed 5 bases and J shed 6 bases, with 21 bases lying between them. The CDR3 DNA sequence: TGTGCCAGCAGCCTCGACGGGACGGGGAAATCCGATACGCAGTATTTT. Its translation: CASSLDGTGKSDTQYF. The complete variable domain, with remaining parts taken from reference TRBV7-9 and TRBJ2-3, reads DTGVSQNPRHKITKRGQNVTFRCDPISEHNRLYWYRQTLGQGPEFLTYFQNEAQLEKSRLLSDRFSAERPKGSFSTLEIQRTEQGDSAMYLCASSLDGTGKSDTQYFGPGTRLTVL.

This clonotype was picked up many times. This rearrangement joins TRBV15 to TRBJ2-5; D not certain. The V and J ends lost 1 base and 2 bases respectively, with 8 bases between them. The CDR3 is 14 amino acids. The V gene's germline CDR1 is LNHNV and CDR2 YYDKDF (reference sequence). Here the CDR3 reads CATSRGGSQETQYF. CDR3 coding DNA: TGTGCCACCAGCAGAGGGGGATCGCAAGAGACCCAGTACTTC.

There are many counts of this clonotype. This rearrangement joins TRBV7-2 to TRBJ1-6; no clear D gene. The germline V and J ends were trimmed by 5 bases and 1 base, with 12 bases remaining between them. CDR3 length equals 16 residues. From germline, CDR1 is SGHTA and CDR2 FQGNSA. The CDR3 nucleotides read TGTGCCAGCAGCACCCGACGGATGTCCTATAATTCACCCCTCCACTTT. Its protein product is CASSTRRMSYNSPLHF. The variable domain in full, with the rest retrieved from reference TRBV7-2 and TRBJ1-6, is GAGVSQSPSNKVTEKGKDVELRCDPISGHTALYWYRQSLGQGLEFLIYFQGNSAPDKSGLPSDRFSAERTGGSVSTLTIQRTQQEDSAVYLCASSTRRMSYNSPLHFGNGTRLTVT.

This clonotype showed up many times. The junction departs from the called germline gene at one end, perhaps through a read error. This chain uses TRBV3-1 with TRBJ2-7; D could derive from TRBD1 or TRBD2 (5 bases each). Germline CDR1 is LGHDT and CDR2 is YNNKEL (reference sequence). The CDR3 runs 11 residues. CDR3 sequence reads: CASSSTGTVFF. CDR3 DNA: TGTGCCAGCAGCTCGACCGGGACCGTGTTTTTC.

This clonotype was found many times. The chain employs TRBV6-2 or TRBV6-3 and TRBJ2-2; D is uncertain. Trimming took 10 bases from V and 5 from J, leaving 11 bases between them. Germline assignment: CDR1 MNHEY and CDR2 SVGEGT. CDR3 size: 12 residues. The CDR3 DNA reads TGTGCCACCAACAAGGCTACCGGGGAGCTGTTTTTT. Translating it yields CATNKATGELFF.

This clonotype showed up many times. The chain employs TRBV6-5 and TRBJ1-3; TRBD1 aligns across 7 bases. The length of the CDR3 is 14 residues. Germline CDR1 MNHEY, CDR2 SVGAGI. V trimming: 4 bases; J trimming: 3 bases; junction bases outside the gene matches: 3. CDR3 in DNA: TGTGCCAGCAGTTCCGGACAGGTTGGAAACACCATATATTTT. Translation: CASSSGQVGNTIYF.

This clonotype came up a few times. The chain carries TRBV6-1 and TRBJ1-2; TRBD1 is a possible D gene (6 bases). CDR3 length equals 15 residues. CDR1 MNHNS and CDR2 SASEGT come from the germline V gene. The ends were cut back, 11 bases at V and 1 base at J, with 20 bases in the middle. CDR3 region: CASTGALGYNYGYTF. The CDR3 DNA reads as TGTGCCTCTACGGGGGCCTTAGGATATAACTATGGCTACACCTTC.

In this sample, this clonotype turned up many times. This chain links TRBV28 with TRBJ2-3; 8 bases are a match to TRBD2. Looked up from germline, CDR1 is MDHEN and CDR2 is SYDVKM. Trimming took 3 bases from V and 0 from J; bases not matched to a gene: 20. CDR3 size: 21 residues. The CDR3 spells CASSLTYSTGQRGTSTDTQYF. CDR3 in DNA: TGTGCCAGCAGTTTGACTTACAGTACAGGTCAGCGGGGGACCAGCACAGATACGCAGTATTTT.

At least ten counts were recorded for this clonotype. The chain joins TRBV19 to TRBJ2-1; 9 bases match TRBD2. Germline loops: CDR1 LNHDA, CDR2 SQIVND (reference sequence). CDR3 length: 14 residues. J lost 7 bases, V lost 4 bases, and 5 bases had no gene match. Here the CDR3 DNA reads TGTGCCAGTAGTACTCTAGCGGGGTGGAATGAGCAGTTCTTC. Protein sequence: CASSTLAGWNEQFF.

The table lists this clonotype with many counts. The V and J genes are TRBV4-1 and TRBJ2-5, with no clear D. This CDR3 is 15 amino acids long. Trimming pared 0 bases from V and 10 bases from J, leaving 18 bases between. CDR1 and CDR2 (germline): MGHRA, YSYEKL. The CDR3 protein is CASSQDIGRRGIQYF. CDR3 nucleotide sequence: TGCGCCAGCAGCCAAGATATAGGCAGGCGCGGAATCCAGTACTTC.

This clonotype was recorded at least ten times. This chain joins TRBV11-3 and TRBJ2-7; 12 bases fit TRBD1. The CDR3 runs to 15 residues. Germline loops: CDR1 SGHNT, CDR2 YENEEA. After removal of 5 bases from V and 6 bases from J, the junction contained 8 bases not matched to a gene. The DNA for the CDR3 is TGTGCCAGCAGCCTCGAGGGACAGGGGGCGACCGAGCAGTACTTC. The encoded protein is CASSLEGQGATEQYF. Combining the CDR3 with reference TRBV11-3 and TRBJ2-7 gives the whole variable domain EAGVVQSPRYKIIEKKQPVAFWCNPISGHNTLYWYLQNLGQGPELLIRYENEEAVDDSQLPKDRFSAERLKGVDSTLKIQPAELGDSAVYLCASSLEGQGATEQYFGPGTRLTVT.

This clonotype appeared many times. V usage is TRBV5-1 and J usage is TRBJ1-1; 8 bases agree with TRBD1. The CDR3 is 16 amino acids. J was trimmed by 4 bases and V by 3 bases; bases with no gene match: 11. Germline assignment: CDR1 SGHRS and CDR2 YFSETQ. The CDR3 region is CASSSEPGQAGTEAFF. In DNA, the CDR3 is TGCGCCAGCAGCTCAGAACCGGGACAGGCGGGCACTGAAGCTTTCTTT.

This clonotype was recorded at least ten times. The chain carries TRBV12-3 or TRBV12-4 and TRBJ2-7, with TRBD1 as a possible D gene (8 bases). This CDR3 is built from 15 residues. V lost 3 bases and J 4 bases, leaving 16 bases between the germline ends. The DNA of the CDR3 is TGTGCCAGCAGTTTGGGAGGGACAGGAGGGTACGAGCAGTACTTC. Amino acid sequence: CASSLGGTGGYEQYF.

This clonotype was seen repeatedly, ten times or more. The genes are TRBV10-3 and TRBJ2-2; D call uncertain. In germline, CDR1 is ENHRY, CDR2 SYGVKD. The CDR3 covers 12 residues. Between the trimmed V and J ends, which lost 6 bases and 1 base, there was a span of 3 bases. The CDR3, as DNA: TGTGCCATCAGCCAGAACACCGGGGAGCTGTTTTTT. This gives the protein CAISQNTGELFF.

In this sample, this clonotype turned up a few times. The chain links TRBV7-2 to TRBJ2-1; D is ambiguous. The CDR3 covers 14 residues. Germline CDR1 is SGHTA and CDR2 is FQGNSA. Trimming cost V 1 base and J 3 bases, with 7 bases left between them. The CDR3 coding sequence is TGTGCCAGCAGCTTAGGTTTCATCTACAATGAGCAGTTCTTC. This encodes CASSLGFIYNEQFF.

This clonotype was counted many times. This sequence joins TRBV6-1 and TRBJ1-5, with D perhaps TRBD1 (5 bases). From germline, CDR1 is MNHNS and CDR2 SASEGT. Deletions cut 6 bases from V and 4 bases from J, with 16 bases between. The length of the CDR3 is 15 residues. CDR3 bases: TGTGCCAGCAGGAAAGAGACAGCATATAATCAGCCCCAGCATTTT. It encodes CASRKETAYNQPQHF.

This clonotype was observed at least ten times. V gene TRBV2 combines with J gene TRBJ2-7; 11 nucleotides match TRBD2. V gave up 6 bases and J gave up 3 bases; unmatched junction bases: 4. CDR1 and CDR2 (germline): SNHLY, FYNNEI. There are 14 residues in the CDR3. The CDR3 DNA reads TGTGCCAGCAGAGGAGGGACTAGCGGCTACGAGCAGTACTTC. This encodes CASRGGTSGYEQYF. The variable domain in full, completed from reference TRBV2 and TRBJ2-7, reads EPEVTQTPSHQVTQMGQEVILRCVPISNHLYFYWYRQILGQKVEFLVSFYNNEISEKSEIFDDQFSVERPDGSNFTLKIRSTKLEDSAMYFCASRGGTSGYEQYFGPGTRLTVT.

About this clonotype itself: A much larger clone is a single base away; this may be a read error. The genes are TRBV29-1 and TRBJ2-2; no firm D call. Germline values: CDR1 SQVTM, CDR2 ANQGSEA. The V end lost 5 bases, the J end lost 2 bases, and 15 bases lay between the germline ends. The CDR3 extends over 15 amino acids. The CDR3: CSVYSPGANTGELFF. As DNA, the CDR3 is TGCAGCGTTTATAGTCCAGGAGCCAACACCGGGGAGCTGTTTTTT.